The TCR beta chain described here comes from a study of T cells in Graves' hyperthyroidism and ophthalmopathy. Study-wide context: Peripheral blood was obtained at initial diagnosis, preceding any treatment.

The CDR3 is 16 amino acids. Germline V gene lookup returns CDR1 ENHRY and CDR2 SYGVKD. The hyperthyroidism patients had all been newly diagnosed, and their disease duration was under 2 months. Their ages ranged from 18 to 65 years. There are a few counts of this clonotype. A junction boundary mismatches the germline segment, possibly from a read error. TCR beta CDR3 regions were amplified from RNA transcripts. HTBI primers were used for first-round RT-PCR of the TCR CDR3. In TCRdb, the multiplex PCR reads were re-called with MiXCR into one record per CDR3 protein. The sample carries 750,000 to 900,000 distinct CDR3 sequences, 35% to 45% recorded once.

Source material: blood. This TCR was recovered from a man between 18 and 29 years old with Graves' hyperthyroidism. This chain connects TRBV10-3 to TRBJ2-2; D tentatively reads TRBD1 or TRBD2 (6 bases each). This CDR3 reads CASSEYRKGGTGELFF. CDR3 in DNA: TGTGCCAGCAGTGAATATCGTAAGGGGGGCACCGGGGAGCTGTTTTTT.